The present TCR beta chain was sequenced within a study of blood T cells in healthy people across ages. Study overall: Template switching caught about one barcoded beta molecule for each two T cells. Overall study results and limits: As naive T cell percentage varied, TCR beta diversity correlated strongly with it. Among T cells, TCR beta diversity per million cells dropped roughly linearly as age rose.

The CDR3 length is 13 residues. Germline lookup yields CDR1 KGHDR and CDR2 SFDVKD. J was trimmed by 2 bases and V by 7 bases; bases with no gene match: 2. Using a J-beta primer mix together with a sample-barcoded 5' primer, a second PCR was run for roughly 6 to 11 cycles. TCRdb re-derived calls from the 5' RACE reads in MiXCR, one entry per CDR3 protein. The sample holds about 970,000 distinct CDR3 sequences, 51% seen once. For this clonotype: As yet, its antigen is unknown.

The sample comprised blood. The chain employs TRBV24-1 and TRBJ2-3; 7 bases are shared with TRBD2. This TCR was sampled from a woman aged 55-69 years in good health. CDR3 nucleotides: TGTGCCACCAGGAGCGGGAACACAGATACGCAGTATTTT. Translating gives CATRSGNTDTQYF.